Below, 22 T cell receptor beta chains from the same sample are listed, as sequenced in a study of blood T cell repertoires in COVID-19 (TCRdb year 2020). Receptor libraries were prepared by the immunoSEQ multiplex PCR assay. The source is immuneACCESS, and TCRdb retained only in-frame sequences with V and J called. Part of the clones is not carried over; for the studies checked, unresolved V genes explain less than half of this, and the remainder is unexplained. The sample contains 400,000 or so clones, around 87% of them found a single time. The ten largest clones add up to around 1.9% of the sample. The sequenced sample was PBMCs or T cells enriched from blood (not recorded which). These receptors were taken from a middle-aged man in a cohort exposed to, infected with or recovered from COVID-19 (not recorded which).

The chain has TRBV6-6 and TRBJ1-1, with a tentative D call TRBD1 (6 bases). Per germline, CDR1 MNHNY and CDR2 SVGAGI (reference sequence). V dropped 7 bases and J dropped 10 bases, with 16 bases sitting between them. This CDR3 is 12 amino acids long. CDR3: CASKDSQGPAFF. The CDR3 region has the DNA TGTGCCAGCAAAGACTCACAGGGACCAGCTTTCTTT.

The chain couples TRBV5-1 to TRBJ2-5; 7 bases are shared with TRBD2. The CDR3 has 15 residues. Germline V gene lookup returns CDR1 SGHRS and CDR2 YFSETQ. J lost 3 bases, V lost 0 bases, and 5 bases had no gene match. This CDR3 is CASSLATSVEETQYF. The CDR3 nucleotides are TGCGCCAGCAGCTTGGCAACTAGCGTAGAAGAGACCCAGTACTTC.

This clone has just a few counts. V and J are TRBV6-2 or TRBV6-3 and TRBJ2-4; 12 bases map to TRBD1. The CDR3 spans 16 residues. The germline V gene has CDR1 MNHEY and CDR2 SVGEGT. V lost 2 bases and J lost 5; bases outside the gene matches: 4. CDR3 in amino acids: CASSYRDRGRENIQYF. The DNA for the CDR3 is TGTGCCAGCAGTTACCGGGACAGGGGGCGGGAAAACATTCAGTACTTC.

The V call is TRBV2, the J call TRBJ2-7; 8 bases agree with TRBD1. V was clipped by 4 bases and J by 3 bases; unmatched bases: 5. This CDR3 is built from 14 residues. The V gene's germline CDR1 is SNHLY and CDR2 FYNNEI. CDR3 loop: CASSASDRGYEQYF. The CDR3 region has the DNA TGTGCCAGCAGTGCGAGCGACAGGGGCTACGAGCAGTACTTC.

V and J are TRBV9 and TRBJ1-4; 7 bases map to TRBD1. This CDR3 comprises 20 residues. V gave up 4 bases and J gave up 0 bases; unmatched junction bases: 18. Germline loops: CDR1 SGDLS, CDR2 YYNGEE. The CDR3 coding sequence is TGTGCCAGCAGCCACCCTCGTCGTGGGGCAGGGGGTGCAACTAATGAAAAACTGTTTTTT. This translates into CASSHPRRGAGGATNEKLFF.

The rearrangement joins TRBV28 to TRBJ2-1; D possibly corresponds to TRBD2 (6 bases). Germline CDR1 and CDR2: MDHEN and SYDVKM. The CDR3 contains 16 residues. V was shortened by 6 bases and J by 0 bases, with 15 bases between the two germline ends. The CDR3 loop is CASRISGFSSYNEQFF. The CDR3, as DNA: TGTGCCAGCAGGATAAGCGGGTTCAGCTCCTACAATGAGCAGTTCTTC. Supplemented by reference TRBV28 and TRBJ2-1, the full variable domain reads DVKVTQSSRYLVKRTGEKVFLECVQDMDHENMFWYRQDPGLGLRLIYFSYDVKMKEKGDIPEGYSVSREKKERFSLILESASTNQTSMYLCASRISGFSSYNEQFFGPGTRLTVL.

This clone was recorded once. The V call is TRBV5-1, the J call TRBJ1-2, with 7 bases identical to TRBD1. The trim removed 4 bases at V and 8 bases at J, leaving 11 bases unmatched. Germline V gene data show CDR1 as SGHRS and CDR2 as YFSETQ. This CDR3 spans 14 amino acids. CDR3 amino acids: CASSRETGIRGYTF. CDR3 nucleotides: TGCGCCAGCAGCCGAGAGACAGGGATTCGGGGCTACACCTTC.

J is TRBJ2-1 and V is TRBV3-1 (or the pseudogene TRBV3-2), with 7 bases matching TRBD2. CDR3 length: 14 residues. The germline V gene encodes CDR1 LGHDT and CDR2 YNNKEL (reference sequence). V shed 0 bases and J 10 bases; nucleotides not matched to a gene: 6. The CDR3 DNA reads TGTGCCAGCAGCCAAGATCCGGCGGGAGAGGAGCAGTTCTTC. Encoded protein: CASSQDPAGEEQFF.

The chain couples TRBV5-5 to TRBJ2-7; D remains ambiguous. Trimming left V 1 base short and J 2 bases short, with 7 bases between. CDR1 and CDR2 from the germline V gene are SGHKS and YYEKEE (reference sequence). The CDR3 extends over 13 amino acids. CDR3 bases: TGTGCCAGCAGCTTGTTACAAGCCTACGAGCAGTACTTC. Its translation is CASSLLQAYEQYF.

Within the sample, this clone is large. The chain links TRBV2 to TRBJ2-7, with TRBD1 matching 9 bases. This CDR3 is built from 15 residues. After removal of 6 bases from V and 1 base from J, the junction contained 7 bases not matched to a gene. CDR1 is SNHLY, CDR2 FYNNEI, per germline. The CDR3 is CASRMDRGLSYEQYF. Here the CDR3 DNA reads TGTGCCAGCAGGATGGACAGGGGATTGTCCTACGAGCAGTACTTC.

The chain joins TRBV19 to TRBJ1-5, with D perhaps TRBD1 (6 bases). The germline gives CDR1 LNHDA, CDR2 SQIVND (reference sequence). The CDR3 length is 15 residues. V gave up 1 base and J gave up 6 bases, with 13 bases separating them. The CDR3 sequence: CASSIAPTGFQPQHF. The CDR3 DNA follows: TGTGCCAGTAGTATAGCTCCGACAGGATTTCAGCCCCAGCATTTT.

V usage is TRBV7-8 and J usage is TRBJ2-7; 8 nucleotides align to TRBD1. This CDR3 is built from 12 residues. The junction had 2 bases not matched to a gene; V was cut back by 4 bases and J by 6 bases. The germline V gene has CDR1 SGHVS and CDR2 FQNEAQ. CDR3 residues: CASSSDRGEQYF. Here the CDR3 DNA reads TGTGCCAGCAGCTCCGACAGGGGCGAGCAGTACTTC.

The chain has TRBV29-1 and TRBJ2-7; 11 positions agree with TRBD1. The germline V gene encodes CDR1 SQVTM and CDR2 ANQGSEA. Unmatched junction bases numbered 8, after V lost 7 bases and J lost 3 bases. The CDR3 has 14 residues. The CDR3 nucleotides are TGCAGCGCAGGGTCCGGGACAGGGGGCTACGAGCAGTACTTC. Amino acids: CSAGSGTGGYEQYF.

The chain uses TRBV25-1 and TRBJ1-1; TRBD1 agrees at 9 bases. CDR3 length: 15 amino acids. Trimming at V came to 7 bases and at J to 4 bases, leaving 10 bases not matched to a gene. Germline V CDR1 and CDR2: MGHDK, SYGVNS. As DNA, the CDR3 is TGTGCCAGCACCAGGGGGACAGGGAGGGTCACTGAAGCTTTCTTT. This sequence encodes CASTRGTGRVTEAFF.

This chain connects TRBV7-8 to TRBJ1-1; TRBD1 aligns across 7 bases. The junction had 9 bases not matched to a gene; V was cut back by 5 bases and J by 0 bases. Germline V lookup: CDR1 SGHVS, CDR2 FQNEAQ. This CDR3 spans 16 amino acids. CDR3 DNA: TGTGCCAGCAGCCCGGGACAGATCGTCATGAACACTGAAGCTTTCTTT. Its protein is CASSPGQIVMNTEAFF.

This clone was recorded only once. The chain has TRBV28 and TRBJ1-3; D may be TRBD1 (5 bases). V was shortened by 5 bases and J by 5 bases, with 7 bases between the two germline ends. CDR3 length: 12 residues. Germline-derived CDR1 and CDR2 are MDHEN and SYDVKM. CDR3 protein: CASSPGRNTIYF. In DNA, the CDR3 is TGTGCCAGCAGTCCAGGGCGAAACACCATATATTTT.

This rearrangement joins TRBV27 to TRBJ2-1; D remains unclear. Germline V lookup: CDR1 MNHEY, CDR2 SMNVEV (reference sequence). The CDR3 totals 14 residues. V lost 0 bases, J lost 8 bases, and 11 bases lay in between. CDR3 region: CASSLSRPWDEQFF. The CDR3 DNA reads TGTGCCAGCAGTTTATCGAGGCCGTGGGATGAGCAGTTCTTC.

The genes are TRBV5-5 and TRBJ1-3, with TRBD1 matching 7 bases. Germline loops: CDR1 SGHKS, CDR2 YYEKEE (reference sequence). This CDR3 has 14 residues. With V trimmed by 3 bases and J by 2 bases, 2 bases remained unmatched. For the CDR3, the DNA is TGTGCCAGCAGCTCTGGACAGGCTGGAAACACCATATATTTT. Translation: CASSSGQAGNTIYF.

The chain has TRBV6-5 and TRBJ1-5; a weak D match, TRBD1 (6 bases). Germline loops: CDR1 MNHEY, CDR2 SVGAGI. V lost 8 bases to trimming and J lost 3 bases, with 11 bases between them. CDR3 length: 13 amino acids. The CDR3 here is CASEQGFNQPQHF. Written as DNA, the CDR3 is TGTGCCAGCGAACAGGGATTCAATCAGCCCCAGCATTTT.

V is TRBV6-5 and J is TRBJ2-3, with D maybe TRBD2 (5 bases). V dropped 6 bases and J dropped 4 bases, with 14 bases sitting between them. The germline CDR1 and CDR2 sequences are MNHEY and SVGAGI. This CDR3 is 14 amino acids long. For the CDR3, the DNA is TGTGCCAGCAGGGCCAACCTAGCCCCAGATACGCAGTATTTT. It translates to CASRANLAPDTQYF.

The chain employs TRBV19 and TRBJ1-6; perhaps TRBD1 as D (5 bases). Germline loops: CDR1 LNHDA, CDR2 SQIVND (reference sequence). V was clipped by 3 bases and J by 9 bases, with 15 bases between them. The CDR3 totals 15 residues. In DNA form, the CDR3 reads TGTGCCAGTAGTATTGACAGAGATGAGACTTCACCCCTCCACTTT. It yields the protein CASSIDRDETSPLHF. Full variable domain (rest looked up from reference TRBV19 and TRBJ1-6): DGGITQSPKYLFRKEGQNVTLSCEQNLNHDAMYWYRQDPGQGLRLIYYSQIVNDFQKGDIAEGYSVSREKKESFPLTVTSAQKNPTAFYLCASSIDRDETSPLHFGNGTRLTVT.

This chain connects TRBV24-1 to TRBJ2-3; 7 bases fit TRBD1. The CDR3 totals 16 residues. CDR1 and CDR2 (germline): KGHDR, SFDVKD. V shed 4 bases, J shed 1 base, and the junction held 7 bases outside the gene matches. The DNA of the CDR3 is TGTGCCACCAGTGACCTACGAGGACAGGGCACAGATACGCAGTATTTT. This translates into CATSDLRGQGTDTQYF.